A selection of T cell receptor beta chains follows, all from one sample in a study of T cells in Graves' hyperthyroidism and ophthalmopathy. TCRdb called the multiplex PCR reads again in MiXCR, with one record for every CDR3 protein. The sample yields around 350,000 distinct CDR3 sequences, under 20% seen once. The specimen sequenced was blood. These receptors all stem from a woman younger than 35 with Graves' hyperthyroidism. CDR3s include the opening cysteine and the closing phenylalanine or tryptophan. A D gene is named only where the DNA matches it firmly. Size tells how often a clone was seen (once, few, many) or the class of an expanded clone, and some rows leave it out.

clone size	V gene	J gene	CDR3 length	D gene	CDR3 DNA	CDR3 protein
many	TRBV6-5	TRBJ1-2	13	-	TGTGCCAGCACGGCCATCCCTGACTATGGCTACACCTTC	CASTAIPDYGYTF
many	TRBV6-2/TRBV6-3	TRBJ2-2	18	TRBD2	TGTGCCAGCAGTTTGCGGACTAGCGGGGGGCAGAACACCGGGGAGCTGTTTTTT	CASSLRTSGGQNTGELFF
many	TRBV12-3/TRBV12-4	TRBJ2-7	14	-	TGTGCCAGCAGTTTCCGCAGGAGCAGTTACGAGCAGTACTTC	CASSFRRSSYEQYF
many	TRBV24-1	TRBJ2-7	18	TRBD1	TGTGCCACCAGTGACCGAGGACAGGGGGCGGGTTCATTTTACGAGCAGTACTTC	CATSDRGQGAGSFYEQYF
many	TRBV12-3/TRBV12-4	TRBJ2-7	14	-	TGTGCCAGTCAAGCATGGGGGGGGCAGTACGAGCAGTACTTC	CASQAWGGQYEQYF
-	TRBV6-1	TRBJ2-5	9	-	TGTGCCGGCAGCGAGACCCAGTACTTC	CAGSETQYF
few	TRBV28	TRBJ2-5	15	TRBD1	TGTGCCAGCAGTTTAGCCGACAGGGGTTTTCAGACCCAGTACTTC	CASSLADRGFQTQYF
many	TRBV27	TRBJ2-5	15	TRBD2	TGTGCCAGCAGGACACTAGCGGGGGTCCAAGAGACCCAGTACTTC	CASRTLAGVQETQYF
many	TRBV12-3/TRBV12-4	TRBJ2-4	15	-	TGTGCCAGCAGTTTAGAGGGCTCGGCCAAAAACATTCAGTACTTC	CASSLEGSAKNIQYF
many	TRBV29-1	TRBJ2-7	12	-	TGCAGCACACAGACAGGAACCTACGAGCAGTACTTC	CSTQTGTYEQYF
few	TRBV28	TRBJ2-7	16	TRBD1	TGTGCCAGCAGTTTTTTTGGACAGGTACTCGCCAACGATCAGTACTTC	CASSFFGQVLANDQYF
many	TRBV7-9	TRBJ2-5	14	-	TGTGCCAGCAGAGAGCGGACAGCCCAAGAGACCCAGTACTTC	CASRERTAQETQYF
few	TRBV6-1	TRBJ1-6	12	-	TGTGCCAGCAGTGGATTAGTCTCACCCCTCCACTTT	CASSGLVSPLHF
many	TRBV12-3/TRBV12-4	TRBJ1-2	15	-	TGTGCCAGCAGTTTAGCCGGACCGGGCGCTTATGGCTACACCTTC	CASSLAGPGAYGYTF
many	TRBV28	TRBJ1-2	13	TRBD1	TGTGCCAGCAGTCTTGACGGGGACAGGGACTACACCTTC	CASSLDGDRDYTF
many	TRBV12-3/TRBV12-4	TRBJ1-5	13	-	TGTGCCAGCACCCCGGCGGGGAATCAGCCCCAGCATTTT	CASTPAGNQPQHF
many	TRBV2	TRBJ1-5	13	-	TGTGCCAGCACAGGGCAAAGCAATCAGCCCCAGCATTTT	CASTGQSNQPQHF
many	TRBV2	TRBJ2-2	11	-	TGTGCCAGCATATTGGCCGGGGAGCTGTTTTTT	CASILAGELFF
many	TRBV10-3	TRBJ1-5	14	-	TGTGCCATAGCGACAGGTTTTGGCAATCAGCCCCAGCATTTT	CAIATGFGNQPQHF
-	TRBV6-5	TRBJ1-1	15	TRBD1	TGTGCCAGCAGTTACTCGGGACAGGGAGGGTATGGAACTTTCTTT	CASSYSGQGGYGTFF
many	TRBV12-3/TRBV12-4	TRBJ1-1	14	-	TGTGCCAGCAGTTTAGTGTATGGGAACACTGAAGCTTTCTTT	CASSLVYGNTEAFF
few	TRBV6-2/TRBV6-3	TRBJ1-1	13	-	TGTGCCAGCAAGGAGGCAGCGAACACTGAAGCTTTCTTT	CASKEAANTEAFF
many	TRBV5-1	TRBJ2-7	17	-	TGCGCCAGCAGCTTGTCTCGCGGGCAGGGAACCTCCTACGAGCAGTACTTC	CASSLSRGQGTSYEQYF
many	TRBV2	TRBJ2-5	14	-	TGTGCCAGCAGCCCCGAGGTCTCCTTGGAGACCCAGTACTTC	CASSPEVSLETQYF
many	TRBV20-1	TRBJ2-5	15	-	TGCAGTGCAATGACCCTCCGGCTGGGGATTGGGACCCAGTACTTC	CSAMTLRLGIGTQYF
many	TRBV5-1	TRBJ2-7	14	-	TGCGCCAGCAGCACGTCCCCAGGGTCCTACGAGCAGTACTTC	CASSTSPGSYEQYF
few	TRBV13	TRBJ1-1	12	-	TGTGCCAGCAGACTCGACAGTACTGAAGCTTTCTTT	CASRLDSTEAFF
few	TRBV2	TRBJ1-5	16	-	TGTGCCAGCAGTGAATGGGTGGGGACGGGCAATCAGCCCCAGCATTTT	CASSEWVGTGNQPQHF
many	TRBV20-1	TRBJ2-7	14	-	TGCAGTGCTAGAGATCTGGGGGGCGTAAACGAGCAGTACTTC	CSARDLGGVNEQYF
many	TRBV13	TRBJ1-1	14	-	TGTGCCAGCAGCCGACAGGCATTGAACACTGAAGCTTTCTTT	CASSRQALNTEAFF
many	TRBV20-1	TRBJ1-6	13	TRBD1	TGCAGTGCTACAGGGACAGCTAATTCACCCCTCCACTTT	CSATGTANSPLHF
many	TRBV5-1	TRBJ1-2	17	TRBD1	TGCGCCAGCAGCTCCGTTGGGACAGGCGGCAGACCTGGGGTATACACCTTC	CASSSVGTGGRPGVYTF
few	TRBV12-3/TRBV12-4	TRBJ2-2	15	-	TGTGCCAGCAGTTTTAAAGGCCCCGACACCGGGGAGCTGTTTTTT	CASSFKGPDTGELFF
many	TRBV7-9	TRBJ2-5	16	TRBD1	TGTGCCAGCAGCACCTGGCCTAGGGGGCGCGGTGAGACCCAGTACTTC	CASSTWPRGRGETQYF
many	TRBV11-2	TRBJ2-5	17	TRBD2	TGTGCCAGCAGCTCTAGAGACAGCGGGGGGCCTCAAGAGACCCAGTACTTC	CASSSRDSGGPQETQYF
many	TRBV7-8	TRBJ1-2	15	TRBD1	TGTGCCAGCAGCTCCCGGACAGGCCGTAACTATGGCTACACCTTC	CASSSRTGRNYGYTF
many	TRBV6-2/TRBV6-3	TRBJ2-2	14	-	TGTGCCAGCAGTCCGGCCGCGAACACCGGGGAGCTGTTTTTT	CASSPAANTGELFF
-	TRBV29-1	TRBJ2-7	11	-	TGCAGCGTTGAGACATCCCACGAGCAGTACTTC	CSVETSHEQYF
many	TRBV27	TRBJ2-7	13	TRBD1	TGTGCCAGCAGGGGGACAGGGCACTACGAGCAGTACTTC	CASRGTGHYEQYF
-	TRBV30	TRBJ1-2	12	-	TGTGCCTCATATGGGGACGGCGGCAGCTACACCTTC	CASYGDGGSYTF
-	TRBV3-1	TRBJ1-2	14	-	TGTGCCAGCAGCCCGCAACAGGGAGCCTATGGCTACACCTTC	CASSPQQGAYGYTF
many	TRBV11-2	TRBJ2-7	15	-	TGTGCCAGCAGCGCCGGCAGGGTATCAGGCTACGAGCAGTACTTC	CASSAGRVSGYEQYF
many	TRBV12-3/TRBV12-4	TRBJ2-2	18	TRBD1	TGTGCCAGCAGCCCATTCCCCGGACAGGGGACATACACCGGGGAGCTGTTTTTT	CASSPFPGQGTYTGELFF
many	TRBV11-2	TRBJ1-3	13	-	TGTGCCAGCAGCTTTTGGAATGGAAACACCATATATTTT	CASSFWNGNTIYF
many	TRBV6-1	TRBJ2-7	16	TRBD1	TGTGCCAGCAGTGAAGATGTGACAGGGGGCATCTACGAGCAGTACTTC	CASSEDVTGGIYEQYF
-	TRBV7-2	TRBJ1-1	12	-	TGTGCCAGCAGCTTCTTCAGCACTGAAGCTTTCTTT	CASSFFSTEAFF
many	TRBV28	TRBJ1-2	12	-	TGTGCCAGCAGTTGGAGGAACTATGGCTACACCTTC	CASSWRNYGYTF
few	TRBV5-1	TRBJ1-2	13	-	TGCGCCAGCAGGGGAACAGGGAGTTCTGGCTACACCTTC	CASRGTGSSGYTF